What follows are 22 T cell receptor beta chains derived from one specimen sequenced in a study of post-analysis software for immune sequencing data. Study-level points and caveats: Compared with controls, patients had more of five TRBV segments, including TRBV5-6, TRBV5-1 and TRBV20-1.

cDNA libraries for TCR beta contained unique molecular identifiers. Using its own MiXCR run on the PCR reads, TCRdb lists one record per CDR3 protein. Here the sample spans a few hundred thousand distinct CDR3 sequences, over 35% being singletons. For these TCRs, the target antigens are not known. Sequences were obtained from blood. These receptors were collected from a girl aged 10 to 17 with multiple sclerosis.

This clonotype was observed a few times. The rearrangement links TRBV5-1 to TRBJ2-7; D is perhaps TRBD2 (5 bases). Germline loops: CDR1 SGHRS, CDR2 YFSETQ. The V end was cut by 5 bases, the J end by 3 bases, with 15 bases between. There are 14 residues in the CDR3. The CDR3 is CASRRELRSYEQYF. CDR3 nucleotides: TGCGCCAGCAGGAGGGAATTGAGAAGCTACGAGCAGTACTTC.

This clonotype was observed a handful of times. The V gene is TRBV28, the J gene TRBJ2-4; D remains ambiguous. Trimming removed 3 bases at V and 7 bases at J, with 7 bases between. CDR3 length: 12 amino acids. CDR1 MDHEN and CDR2 SYDVKM come from the germline V gene. The CDR3 spells CASSFVWNIQYF. The CDR3 bases are TGTGCCAGCAGTTTTGTCTGGAACATTCAGTACTTC.

This clonotype was picked up a small number of times. The chain has TRBV6-6 and TRBJ2-1; D possibly corresponds to TRBD2 (6 bases). CDR3 length: 17 amino acids. Trimming cost V 6 bases and J 3 bases, with 21 bases left between them. Germline V CDR1 and CDR2: MNHNY, SVGAGI (reference sequence). The CDR3 region is CASRMSIPGLVYNEQFF. CDR3 in DNA: TGTGCCAGCAGGATGTCCATCCCGGGACTTGTCTACAATGAGCAGTTCTTC.

In this sample, this clonotype turned up a few times. The chain links TRBV14 to TRBJ2-1; no clear D gene. The CDR3 spans 13 residues. V was cut by 2 bases and J by 10 bases, with 12 bases left in between. Germline-derived CDR1 and CDR2 are SGHDN and FVKESK. The CDR3 region is CASSQSYVSEQFF. DNA for the CDR3: TGTGCCAGCAGCCAATCCTATGTCAGCGAGCAGTTCTTC.

This clonotype was seen a handful of times. One end of the junction fails to match germline, which may point to a read error. This rearrangement joins TRBV29-1 to TRBJ2-1; the D is unclear. CDR1 SQVTM and CDR2 ANQGSEA come from the germline V gene. This CDR3 region has 11 residues. Here the CDR3 DNA reads TGCAGCGTTGAACTAAGCAATGAGCCGTTCTTC. Translation gives CSVELSNEPFF.

This clonotype was counted a few times. The V and J genes are TRBV12-3 or TRBV12-4 and TRBJ2-1; D unresolved. Trimming shortened V by 2 bases and J by 10 bases, and 12 bases separated the two germline ends. The CDR3 contains 13 residues. Written as DNA, the CDR3 is TGTGCCAGCAGTTTACAGGTCTCTCGGGAGCAGTTCTTC. This encodes CASSLQVSREQFF.

The chain employs TRBV5-1 and TRBJ2-1, with D maybe TRBD1 (5 bases). V was pared by 3 bases and J by 6 bases, with 19 bases between. The CDR3 runs to 16 residues. The germline V gene encodes CDR1 SGHRS and CDR2 YFSETQ. For the CDR3, the DNA is TGCGCCAGCAGCTCGGACGGACAAGGGGCTAGCAATGAGCAGTTCTTC. Amino acids: CASSSDGQGASNEQFF. Combining the CDR3 with reference TRBV5-1 and TRBJ2-1 gives the whole variable domain KAGVTQTPRYLIKTRGQQVTLSCSPISGHRSVSWYQQTPGQGLQFLFEYFSETQRNKGNFPGRFSGRQFSNSRSEMNVSTLELGDSALYLCASSSDGQGASNEQFFGPGTRLTVL.

This rearrangement joins TRBV6-2 or TRBV6-3 to TRBJ2-5, with 10 bases aligning to TRBD2. The trim removed 1 base at V and 2 bases at J, leaving 7 bases unmatched. The CDR3 is 17 residues long. Germline CDR1 and CDR2: MNHEY and SVGEGT. CDR3 nucleotide sequence: TGTGCCAGCAGTTACTTCTCTAGCGGGAGATATCAAGAGACCCAGTACTTC. Translated: CASSYFSSGRYQETQYF.

The chain links TRBV7-8 to TRBJ2-7; a possible D gene is TRBD2 (5 bases). The V gene's germline CDR1 is SGHVS and CDR2 FQNEAQ. The CDR3 runs 17 residues. V gave up 1 base and J gave up 3 bases, with 19 bases separating them. The CDR3 DNA reads as TGTGCCAGCAGCTTAGGTTTTCTTAGGGATGGAGGCTACGAGCAGTACTTC. It translates to CASSLGFLRDGGYEQYF.

The V and J genes are TRBV21-1 and TRBJ1-1. TRBV21-1 corresponds to a pseudogene. The CDR3 has 15 residues. As DNA, the CDR3 is TGTGCCAGCAGCAAAGGAGCCGGCTTGAACACTGAAGCTTTCTTT. Protein sequence: CASSKGAGLNTEAFF.

This clonotype was found a few times. The rearrangement links TRBV20-1 to TRBJ2-5; the D gene is possibly TRBD2 (5 bases). Near its end, the DNA agrees better with TRBJ2-4, so the J call may be wrong. The CDR3 length is 12 residues. Germline V gives CDR1 DFQATT, CDR2 SNEGSKA (reference sequence). In DNA form, the CDR3 reads TGCAGTGCTAGTCGTGAGGGAAACATTCAGTACTTC. Translation: CSASREGNIQYF.

This clonotype was seen more than once but under ten times. The chain couples TRBV6-6 to TRBJ1-2; no definite D call. CDR3 length: 12 residues. V was cut by 6 bases and J by 6 bases, with 11 bases left in between. Germline CDR1 and CDR2: MNHNY and SVGAGI (reference sequence). CDR3 DNA: TGTGCCAGCAGCCCTGAAGGGAATGGCTACACCTTC. This translates into CASSPEGNGYTF.

This chain uses TRBV6-5 with TRBJ1-1; a weak D match, TRBD1 (6 bases). The ends were cut back, 7 bases at V and 4 bases at J, with 19 bases in the middle. From germline, CDR1 is MNHEY and CDR2 SVGAGI. The CDR3 totals 15 residues. CDR3 nucleotides: TGTGCCAGCATCCTAAGTCCGTCAGGGGCCACTGAAGCTTTCTTT. It codes for CASILSPSGATEAFF.

This rearrangement joins TRBV7-2 to TRBJ2-7, with 8 bases that match TRBD2. Germline CDR1 is SGHTA and CDR2 is FQGNSA. The CDR3 runs 16 residues. The V and J ends lost 6 bases and 3 bases, in that order; junction bases with no gene match: 13. The CDR3: CASSSPLSGIFYEQYF. DNA for the CDR3: TGTGCCAGCAGTTCTCCCCTTAGCGGGATATTCTACGAGCAGTACTTC.

This clonotype was observed a handful of times. This sequence joins TRBV6-6 and TRBJ2-5; possibly TRBD1 or TRBD2 for D (6 bases each). The germline V gene has CDR1 MNHNY and CDR2 SVGAGI (reference sequence). The CDR3 sequence is 15 residues long. V lost 0 bases and J 4 bases, leaving 12 bases between the germline ends. For the CDR3, the DNA is TGTGCCAGCAGTTACTCCCGGAGGGGGGCAGAGACCCAGTACTTC. It is translated as CASSYSRRGAETQYF.

Only a few counts were recorded for this clonotype. V usage is TRBV4-1 and J usage is TRBJ2-5; D is unclear. CDR1 and CDR2 (germline): MGHRA, YSYEKL. V lost 0 bases and J 5 bases, leaving 16 bases between the germline ends. This CDR3 has 16 residues. The CDR3 loop reads CASSQDLAGRLETQYF. The CDR3 bases are TGCGCCAGCAGCCAAGATTTGGCAGGAAGGCTGGAGACCCAGTACTTC.

The chain has TRBV6-5 and TRBJ1-1; possible D gene TRBD1, 5 bases. The V end was cut by 6 bases, the J end by 2 bases, with 19 bases between. CDR3 size: 16 residues. CDR1 MNHEY and CDR2 SVGAGI come from the germline V gene. Written as DNA, the CDR3 is TGTGCCAGCAGACCTTACCCGGGACGGAGAAACACTGAAGCTTTCTTT. This codes for CASRPYPGRRNTEAFF.

Only one count was recorded for this clonotype. V is TRBV24-1 and J is TRBJ2-1, with D perhaps assigned TRBD1 or TRBD2 (5 bases each). The germline CDR1 and CDR2 sequences are KGHDR and SFDVKD. Deletions cut 7 bases from V and 2 bases from J, with 17 bases between. This CDR3 region has 16 residues. In nucleotides, the CDR3 is TGTGCCACCAGCCGGGGCGGCGGGTCCCCCTACAATGAGCAGTTCTTC. This sequence encodes CATSRGGGSPYNEQFF.

This sequence joins TRBV3-1 and TRBJ2-5; 9 bases are a match to TRBD2. There are 16 residues in the CDR3. V gave up 5 bases and J gave up 4 bases; unmatched junction bases: 11. CDR1 is LGHDT, CDR2 YNNKEL, per germline (reference sequence). CDR3: CASSARREGRRETQYF. In DNA form, the CDR3 reads TGTGCCAGCAGCGCAAGGCGGGAGGGCAGGAGAGAGACCCAGTACTTC.

With regard to this clonotype: One end of the junction varies from germline; a read error may be responsible. The chain is built from TRBV24-1 and TRBJ1-2, with D possibly being TRBD1 (5 bases). This CDR3 is 14 amino acids long. Germline V CDR1 and CDR2: KGHDR, SFDVKD. The CDR3 reads CAASDLRGNYGYTF. In DNA form, the CDR3 reads TGTGCCGCCAGTGATTTGCGGGGGAACTATGGCTACACCTTC.

A few counts support this clonotype. This chain links TRBV20-1 with TRBJ1-6; D might be TRBD1 (5 bases). The germline V and J ends were trimmed by 3 bases and 10 bases, with 16 bases remaining between them. The CDR3 is made up of 14 amino acids. Germline V gene lookup returns CDR1 DFQATT and CDR2 SNEGSKA (reference sequence). CDR3 residues: CSARGPLAGSPLHF. In DNA form, the CDR3 reads TGCAGTGCTAGGGGACCTCTCGCCGGGTCACCCCTCCACTTT.

The genes are TRBV7-6 and TRBJ2-1; D might be TRBD2 (6 bases). The V gene lost 5 bases and the J gene lost 7 bases, with 18 bases spanning the gap. CDR1 and CDR2 (germline): SGHVS, FNYEAQ. The CDR3 contains 15 residues. In nucleotides, the CDR3 is TGTGCCAGCAGCCGACCAGGAGGGTCGGGGAATGAGCAGTTCTTC. This encodes CASSRPGGSGNEQFF.